The subject of this entry is one T cell receptor (beta chain). Its antigen is as yet unknown. The sample comes from a study of T cells in localized non-small cell lung cancer. Generated by immunoSEQ multiplex PCR, the TCRdb table keeps only in-frame clones and is missing some. The sample holds 15,000 to 20,000 clones; approximately 80% are singletons and the top ten take roughly 27%. Study outcomes and limitations: Tumor samples were not multi-region, leaving intratumor heterogeneity unexcluded. Adjacent lung held a median 57 of the top 100 tumor clones.

Between the trimmed V and J ends, which lost 6 bases and 2 bases, there was a span of 17 bases. This CDR3 contains 15 residues. In germline, CDR1 is ENHRY, CDR2 SYGVKD. The chain recombines TRBV10-3 with TRBJ2-7; no clear D. The receptor was isolated from a female donor of 60 years or more with stage I lung adenocarcinoma. The sequencing here drew on peripheral blood, taken before any cancer treatment. CDR3: CAISDLTGRTYEQYF. DNA of the CDR3: TGTGCCATCAGCGATCTAACCGGCAGGACCTACGAGCAGTACTTC.